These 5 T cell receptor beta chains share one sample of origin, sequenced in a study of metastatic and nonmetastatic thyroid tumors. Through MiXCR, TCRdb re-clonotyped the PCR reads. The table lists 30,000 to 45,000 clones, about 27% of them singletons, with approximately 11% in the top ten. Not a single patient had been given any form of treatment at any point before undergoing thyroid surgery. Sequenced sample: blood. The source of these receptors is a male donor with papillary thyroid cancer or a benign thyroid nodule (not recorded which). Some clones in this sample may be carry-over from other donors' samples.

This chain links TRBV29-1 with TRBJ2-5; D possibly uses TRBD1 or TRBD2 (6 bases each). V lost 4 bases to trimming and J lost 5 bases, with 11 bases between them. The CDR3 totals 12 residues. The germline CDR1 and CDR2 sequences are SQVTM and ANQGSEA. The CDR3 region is CSVGQGTETQYF. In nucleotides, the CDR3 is TGCAGCGTTGGGCAGGGGACTGAGACCCAGTACTTC. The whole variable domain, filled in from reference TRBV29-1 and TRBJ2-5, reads SAVISQKPSRDICQRGTSLTIQCQVDSQVTMMFWYRQQPGQSLTLIATANQGSEATYESGFVIDKFPISRPNLTFSTLTVSNMSPEDSSIYLCSVGQGTETQYFGPGTRLLVL.

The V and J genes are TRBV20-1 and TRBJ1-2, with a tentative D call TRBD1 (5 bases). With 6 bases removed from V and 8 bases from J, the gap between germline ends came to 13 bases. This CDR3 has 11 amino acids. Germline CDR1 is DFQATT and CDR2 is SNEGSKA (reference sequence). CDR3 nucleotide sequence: TGCAGTGCGGAGCAGGGAAAGGGCTACACCTTC. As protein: CSAEQGKGYTF.

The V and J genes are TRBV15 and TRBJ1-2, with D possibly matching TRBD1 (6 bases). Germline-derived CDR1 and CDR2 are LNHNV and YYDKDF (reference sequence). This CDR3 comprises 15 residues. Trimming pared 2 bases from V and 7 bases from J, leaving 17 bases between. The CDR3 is CATSRRTAGEAGYTF. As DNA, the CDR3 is TGTGCCACCAGCAGAAGGACAGCGGGAGAAGCTGGCTACACCTTC.

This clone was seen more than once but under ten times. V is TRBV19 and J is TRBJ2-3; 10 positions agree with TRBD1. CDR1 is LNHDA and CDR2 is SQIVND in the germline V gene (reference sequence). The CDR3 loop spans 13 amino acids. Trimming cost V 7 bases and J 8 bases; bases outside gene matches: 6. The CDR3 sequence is CASTGQGSGTQYF. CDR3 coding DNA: TGTGCCAGTACGGGACAGGGGTCGGGTACGCAGTATTTT.

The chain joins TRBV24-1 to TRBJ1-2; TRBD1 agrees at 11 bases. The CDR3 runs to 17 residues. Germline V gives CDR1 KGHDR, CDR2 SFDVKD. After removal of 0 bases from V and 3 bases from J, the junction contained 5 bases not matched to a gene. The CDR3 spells CATSDLRDRGSDYGYTF. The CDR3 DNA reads TGTGCCACCAGTGATTTGCGGGACAGGGGGTCGGACTATGGCTACACCTTC.